A single sample gave rise to the 31 T cell receptor beta chains below, sequenced in a study of blood T cell repertoires in COVID-19. Produced via immunoSEQ multiplex PCR; TCRdb's table is partial and in-frame only. The data hold roughly 440,000 clones, with more than 70% observed a single time. The material sequenced was peripheral blood. The receptors were sampled from a woman in her 50s with COVID-19, enrolled during active disease.

The chain is built from TRBV11-2 and TRBJ1-1, with 9 nucleotides matching TRBD1. V lost 2 bases, J lost 0 bases, and 4 bases stayed unmatched. CDR1 and CDR2 from the germline V gene are SGHAT and FQNNGV. The CDR3 has 16 amino acids. The CDR3 protein is CASSLRTGAMNTEAFF. The CDR3 coding sequence is TGTGCCAGCAGCTTACGGACAGGGGCCATGAACACTGAAGCTTTCTTT.

The CDR3 nucleotides read TGCGCCAGCAGCTTGGAATCCTCTGTTAATCAGCCCCAGCATTTT. It specifies CASSLESSVNQPQHF. The chain has TRBV5-1 and TRBJ1-5; D gene ambiguous. Germline lookup yields CDR1 SGHRS and CDR2 YFSETQ. The length of the CDR3 is 15 residues. V shed 0 bases and J shed 4 bases, with 11 bases lying between them. Full variable domain (rest looked up from reference TRBV5-1 and TRBJ1-5): KAGVTQTPRYLIKTRGQQVTLSCSPISGHRSVSWYQQTPGQGLQFLFEYFSETQRNKGNFPGRFSGRQFSNSRSEMNVSTLELGDSALYLCASSLESSVNQPQHFGDGTRLSIL.

DNA for the CDR3: TGTGCCAGCAGCACGGGAGGGACCCAGTACTTC. It encodes CASSTGGTQYF. The chain employs TRBV11-2 and TRBJ2-5; 7 nucleotides agree with TRBD2. CDR1 is SGHAT, CDR2 FQNNGV, per germline. J gave up 7 bases and V 5 bases, and 1 base lay outside the gene matches. This CDR3 contains 11 residues.

This clone was recorded only once. The gene calls are TRBV30 and TRBJ1-6; D ambiguous. This CDR3 has 13 residues. Deletions cut 0 bases from V and 4 bases from J, with 4 bases between. Germline values: CDR1 GTSNPN, CDR2 SVGIG (reference sequence). The CDR3 is CAWSVEYNSPLHF. For the CDR3, the DNA is TGTGCCTGGAGTGTAGAGTATAATTCACCCCTCCACTTT.

The V call is TRBV12-5, the J call TRBJ2-2; D possibly corresponds to TRBD2 (5 bases). The germline CDR1 and CDR2 sequences are LGHNT and FRNRAP. Trimming stripped 3 bases from V and 6 bases from J, with 17 bases between. The CDR3 has 16 residues. Here the CDR3 reads CASGFLASIGAGELFF. The CDR3 nucleotides are TGTGCTAGTGGTTTCCTTGCGTCCATCGGGGCCGGGGAGCTGTTTTTT.

The chain uses TRBV7-9 and TRBJ1-3; 9 bases line up with TRBD1. Per germline, CDR1 SEHNR and CDR2 FQNEAQ (reference sequence). V shed 4 bases, J shed 9 bases, and the junction held 1 base outside the gene matches. The CDR3 runs 12 residues. The CDR3 DNA sequence: TGTGCCAGCAGCTCGGGACAGGGCACCATATATTTT. Translated: CASSSGQGTIYF.

This chain connects TRBV3-1 (or the pseudogene TRBV3-2) to TRBJ1-2, with D possibly TRBD1 on 6 matching bases. CDR3 length: 14 residues. Per germline, CDR1 LGHDT and CDR2 YNNKEL (reference sequence). Trimming left V 3 bases short and J 4 bases short, with 12 bases between. CDR3 DNA: TGTGCCAGCAGCCAGGGGCAGGGGCCCTATGGCTACACCTTC. Translated: CASSQGQGPYGYTF.

J is TRBJ1-1 and V is TRBV5-1; D perhaps matches TRBD1 (6 bases). The CDR3 spans 15 residues. CDR1 SGHRS and CDR2 YFSETQ come from the germline V gene. Trimming left V 1 base short and J 2 bases short, with 12 bases between. CDR3 nucleotide sequence: TGCGCCAGCAGCTTGCAGGGGCTGGGAAACACTGAAGCTTTCTTT. This translates into CASSLQGLGNTEAFF.

The chain has TRBV19 and TRBJ2-4; D possibly corresponds to TRBD1 (7 bases). This CDR3 comprises 11 residues. With 6 bases removed from V and 15 bases from J, the gap between germline ends came to 15 bases. Germline values: CDR1 LNHDA, CDR2 SQIVND (reference sequence). As DNA, the CDR3 is TGTGCCAGTAGAGACCAGGGGGGATGGTACTTC. Amino acids: CASRDQGGWYF.

V and J are TRBV7-9 and TRBJ2-1, with D possibly being TRBD1 (5 bases). The ends were cut back, 8 bases at V and 6 bases at J, with 17 bases in the middle. Per germline, CDR1 SEHNR and CDR2 FQNEAQ (reference sequence). The CDR3 sequence is 14 residues long. For the CDR3, the DNA is TGTGCCAGCGGTCAGGGTTTTTTGTCCAATGAGCAGTTCTTC. Amino acid sequence: CASGQGFLSNEQFF. The full variable domain, in which reference TRBV7-9 and TRBJ2-1 provide the parts outside the CDR3, is DTGVSQNPRHKITKRGQNVTFRCDPISEHNRLYWYRQTLGQGPEFLTYFQNEAQLEKSRLLSDRFSAERPKGSFSTLEIQRTEQGDSAMYLCASGQGFLSNEQFFGPGTRLTVL.

The rearrangement links TRBV28 to TRBJ2-3; 8 nucleotides line up with TRBD1. Germline loops: CDR1 MDHEN, CDR2 SYDVKM. The CDR3 sequence is 15 residues long. The V gene end was trimmed by 3 bases and the J gene end by 7 bases; junction bases not matched to a gene: 9. As DNA, the CDR3 is TGTGCCAGCAGTTTCGGACAGGGACAGGAAAATACGCAGTATTTT. Translation: CASSFGQGQENTQYF.

This chain joins TRBV4-2 and TRBJ2-7; 9 bases map to TRBD2. J was trimmed by 5 bases and V by 4 bases; bases with no gene match: 6. The CDR3 contains 14 residues. The V gene's germline CDR1 is LGHNA and CDR2 YNFKEQ. The CDR3 region has the DNA TGTGCCAGCAGCCCTAAGGGACTAGCTAACGAGCAGTACTTC. It codes for CASSPKGLANEQYF.

This clone appeared a single time. The chain joins TRBV5-5 to TRBJ1-1, with D unresolved. This CDR3 region has 14 residues. Germline V gives CDR1 SGHKS, CDR2 YYEKEE (reference sequence). V was cut by 3 bases and J by 4 bases, with 13 bases left in between. Here the CDR3 DNA reads TGTGCCAGCAGCTCACTACTACGGGGCACTGAAGCTTTCTTT. It translates to CASSSLLRGTEAFF.

This clone was observed once. The chain links TRBV3-1 (or the pseudogene TRBV3-2) to TRBJ1-4, with a tentative D call TRBD1 (6 bases). Germline CDR1 and CDR2: LGHDT and YNNKEL (reference sequence). The germline V and J ends were trimmed by 2 bases and 0 bases, with 10 bases remaining between them. This CDR3 is 16 amino acids long. Here the CDR3 reads CASSQKDSATNEKLFF. The CDR3 bases are TGTGCCAGCAGCCAAAAGGACAGCGCAACTAATGAAAAACTGTTTTTT.

The V call is TRBV12-5, the J call TRBJ2-2; TRBD1 matches 9 bases. CDR1 is LGHNT, CDR2 FRNRAP, per germline. The trim removed 6 bases at V and 4 bases at J, leaving 3 bases unmatched. This CDR3 is built from 14 residues. CDR3 protein: CASGPTGGTGELFF. In DNA form, the CDR3 reads TGTGCTAGTGGCCCGACAGGGGGCACCGGGGAGCTGTTTTTT.

The chain couples TRBV30 to TRBJ1-1, with 8 bases fitting TRBD1. CDR1 GTSNPN and CDR2 SVGIG come from the germline V gene (reference sequence). This CDR3 has 14 amino acids. Trimming removed 6 bases from V and 1 base from J; junction bases left unmatched: 7. The CDR3 region has the DNA TGTGCCTGCGGTCACGGGACAGGGAACACTGAAGCTTTCTTT. Protein product: CACGHGTGNTEAFF.

J is TRBJ1-2 and V is TRBV9, with D unclear. CDR1 and CDR2 (germline): SGDLS, YYNGEE. The CDR3 covers 15 residues. Trimming left V 3 bases short and J 7 bases short, with 19 bases between. The DNA for the CDR3 is TGTGCCAGCAGCGATGACGGTCCAGGTGAAGCTGGCTACACCTTC. It yields the protein CASSDDGPGEAGYTF.

The genes are TRBV13 and TRBJ2-7; D not resolved. Germline CDR1 reads PRHDT; CDR2 reads FYEKMQ (reference sequence). V was shortened by 5 bases and J by 4 bases, with 12 bases between the two germline ends. The CDR3 sequence is 13 residues long. CDR3 sequence (DNA): TGTGCCAGCAGCCCCGGGTCGACGTACGAGCAGTACTTC. Residues: CASSPGSTYEQYF.

The chain carries TRBV29-1 and TRBJ1-2; TRBD1 matches 9 bases. Germline CDR1 is SQVTM and CDR2 is ANQGSEA. The V gene end was trimmed by 6 bases and the J gene end by 8 bases; junction bases not matched to a gene: 7. This CDR3 region has 12 residues. The CDR3 DNA sequence: TGCAGCGTGCCGGGACAGGGTCGGGGCTACACCTTC. As protein: CSVPGQGRGYTF.

The chain joins TRBV6-5 to TRBJ2-7, with D perhaps TRBD2 (5 bases). This CDR3 region has 13 residues. V was shortened by 6 bases and J by 1 base, with 10 bases between the two germline ends. Germline lookup yields CDR1 MNHEY and CDR2 SVGAGI. This chain's CDR3 is CASSHGVSYEQYF. CDR3 sequence (DNA): TGTGCCAGCAGCCACGGGGTATCCTACGAGCAGTACTTC.

In this sample, this clone turned up once. The chain combines TRBV6-5 with TRBJ1-2; a weak D match, TRBD1 (6 bases). V lost 5 bases, J lost 4 bases, and 14 bases lay in between. The CDR3 covers 14 residues. In germline, CDR1 is MNHEY, CDR2 SVGAGI. This chain's CDR3 is CASSPNRATYGYTF. The CDR3 coding sequence is TGTGCCAGCAGTCCAAACAGGGCAACCTATGGCTACACCTTC.

Concerning this clone itself: The junction and the germline gene differ at one end; a read error may be behind it. This chain links TRBV4-1 with TRBJ1-1, with a tentative D call TRBD1 (6 bases). CDR1 and CDR2 from the germline V gene are MGHRA and YSYEKL. The CDR3 consists of 13 residues. This CDR3 reads CASSHQGYTEALF. CDR3 DNA sequence: TGCGCCAGCAGCCACCAGGGGTACACTGAGGCTCTCTTT.

This chain uses TRBV30 with TRBJ1-5; no clear D gene. Per germline, CDR1 GTSNPN and CDR2 SVGIG (reference sequence). The CDR3 totals 13 residues. Trimming took off 0 bases at V and 4 bases at J, with 7 bases between the two ends. CDR3 sequence reads: CAWSVETNQPQHF. The CDR3 nucleotides are TGTGCCTGGAGTGTAGAGACAAATCAGCCCCAGCATTTT.

With regard to this clone: The junction and the germline gene differ at one end; a read error may be behind it. V is TRBV15 and J is TRBJ1-2; a weak D match, TRBD1 (6 bases). Germline CDR1 and CDR2: LNHNV and YYDKDF (reference sequence). CDR3 length: 14 amino acids. CDR3 DNA sequence: TGTGCCACCAGCAGAGATCTGGGGGACAATCTCTATGCCTTC. Protein sequence: CATSRDLGDNLYAF.

The chain combines TRBV7-9 with TRBJ1-2, with 7 bases identical to TRBD1. The junction had 3 bases not matched to a gene; V was cut back by 4 bases and J by 4 bases. This CDR3 has 13 residues. Germline loops: CDR1 SEHNR, CDR2 FQNEAQ (reference sequence). In nucleotides, the CDR3 is TGTGCCAGCAGCTCCGGACAGGCCTATGGCTACACCTTC. It codes for CASSSGQAYGYTF.

This clone appeared a few times. The V gene is TRBV5-1, the J gene TRBJ2-2; TRBD2 aligns across 8 bases. This CDR3 comprises 17 residues. CDR1 and CDR2 (germline): SGHRS, YFSETQ. Losses at the gene ends were 4 bases for V and 4 bases for J; bases not matched to a gene: 12. The CDR3 nucleotides are TGCGCCAGCAGCCAAAGAAAAAGCGGGAGTCCCACCGGGGAGCTGTTTTTT. Translation: CASSQRKSGSPTGELFF.

The chain employs TRBV9 and TRBJ2-1, with TRBD2 matching 11 bases. The CDR3 totals 12 residues. Germline V gives CDR1 SGDLS, CDR2 YYNGEE. Losses at the gene ends were 3 bases for V and 12 bases for J; bases not matched to a gene: 2. DNA of the CDR3: TGTGCCAGCAGCGCTAGCGGGGGGCGGCAGTTCTTC. Protein sequence: CASSASGGRQFF.

The chain uses TRBV21-1 and TRBJ2-1; the table's D call, TRBD1, was not checked against the DNA. TRBV21-1 is tagged as a pseudogene. This CDR3 has 16 amino acids. The CDR3 DNA reads TGTGCCCACTCAGGAGGGACAGAGGACTCCTACAATGAGCAGTTCTTC. Protein sequence: CAHSGGTEDSYNEQFF.

The J gene is TRBJ2-1, the V gene TRBV7-3, with no clear D. The CDR3 runs 12 residues. Trimming stripped 5 bases from V and 10 bases from J, with 12 bases between. The germline V gene has CDR1 SGHTA and CDR2 FQGTGA. The CDR3 DNA reads TGTGCCAGCAGCCCTGACTCTTCGGAGCAGTTCTTC. This translates into CASSPDSSEQFF. Looking up the rest from reference TRBV7-3 and TRBJ2-1 gives the full variable domain: GAGVSQTPSNKVTEKGKYVELRCDPISGHTALYWYRQSLGQGPEFLIYFQGTGAADDSGLPNDRFFAVRPEGSVSTLKIQRTERGDSAVYLCASSPDSSEQFFGPGTRLTVL.

The chain carries TRBV3-1 (or the pseudogene TRBV3-2) and TRBJ1-4; TRBD1 aligns across 7 bases. The germline gives CDR1 LGHDT, CDR2 YNNKEL (reference sequence). This CDR3 comprises 15 residues. After removal of 4 bases from V and 6 bases from J, the junction contained 8 bases not matched to a gene. This CDR3 reads CASSPGDRYDEKLFF. CDR3 DNA: TGTGCCAGCAGCCCCGGGGACAGATACGATGAAAAACTGTTTTTT.

This clone was observed a few times. The same CDR3 is also encoded by other DNA sequences in this sample. The V gene is TRBV19, the J gene TRBJ1-5, with a tentative D call TRBD1 (6 bases). The germline V and J ends were trimmed by 5 bases and 5 bases, with 10 bases remaining between them. This CDR3 has 13 amino acids. CDR1 LNHDA and CDR2 SQIVND come from the germline V gene (reference sequence). Written as DNA, the CDR3 is TGTGCCAGTAGTCGGGGGGGCGATCAGCCCCAGCATTTT. Its translation: CASSRGGDQPQHF.